One and the same sample provided the 27 T cell receptor beta chains below, sequenced in a study of early T cells in non-severe SARS-CoV-2 infection. TCRdb processed the 5' RACE reads anew with MiXCR; each CDR3 protein has one entry. Here the sample spans approximately 70,000 distinct CDR3 sequences, 3.5% to 6% being singletons. The input for sequencing was whole blood, taken at baseline. Receptor source: an adult who was a healthcare worker with PCR-confirmed SARS-CoV-2 infection or an uninfected control (not recorded which). The donor label of this sample is uncertain.

This clonotype has ten or more counts. The genes are TRBV29-1 and TRBJ2-1, with TRBD2 matching over 8 bases. CDR3 size: 12 residues. Germline lookup yields CDR1 SQVTM and CDR2 ANQGSEA. V shed 6 bases and J 5 bases; nucleotides not matched to a gene: 3. CDR3 nucleotide sequence: TGCAGCGTGTGGACTAGCAACAATGAGCAGTTCTTC. The encoded protein is CSVWTSNNEQFF.

V and J are TRBV7-2 and TRBJ1-2; D is perhaps TRBD1 (6 bases). The CDR3 is 21 residues long. Germline V gives CDR1 SGHTA, CDR2 FQGNSA. The V gene lost 1 base and the J gene lost 2 bases, with 29 bases spanning the gap. The CDR3 bases are TGTGCCAGCAGCTTAGGATCGGTACCGGGGGCGACCCTGGGCCACAACTATGGCTACACCTTC. Its protein is CASSLGSVPGATLGHNYGYTF.

Many counts were recorded for this clonotype. The genes are TRBV12-3 or TRBV12-4 and TRBJ1-3, with TRBD1 as a possible D gene (5 bases). The CDR3 consists of 17 residues. Trimming cost V 3 bases and J 0 bases, with 15 bases left between them. This CDR3 reads CASSLRTSLSSGNTIYF. CDR3 bases: TGTGCCAGCAGTTTGAGGACAAGTCTTTCCTCTGGAAACACCATATATTTT.

This chain uses TRBV30 with TRBJ1-1; no firm D call. This CDR3 comprises 12 residues. V lost 5 bases, J lost 4 bases, and 11 bases lay in between. CDR1 is GTSNPN, CDR2 SVGIG, per germline (reference sequence). The CDR3 region is CAWARGSTEAFF. In nucleotides, the CDR3 is TGTGCCTGGGCTAGAGGGAGCACTGAAGCTTTCTTT.

In this sample, this clonotype turned up many times. CDR3 nucleotide sequence: TGTGCCAGCAGCCAGGACAGGGGTTTCTACGAGCAGTACTTC. Amino acids: CASSQDRGFYEQYF. The V gene is TRBV3-1, the J gene TRBJ2-7; 9 bases match TRBD1. CDR1 and CDR2 (germline): LGHDT, YNNKEL (reference sequence). Trimming removed 3 bases from V and 3 bases from J; junction bases left unmatched: 3. This CDR3 has 14 residues.

The V and J genes are TRBV11-2 and TRBJ2-5; 7 nucleotides match TRBD2. V shed 5 bases, J shed 1 base, and the junction held 7 bases outside the gene matches. CDR1 and CDR2 from the germline V gene are SGHAT and FQNNGV. CDR3 length: 15 residues. Here the CDR3 reads CASSLSGRPQETQYF. The CDR3 region has the DNA TGTGCCAGCAGCCTTAGCGGGCGGCCCCAAGAGACCCAGTACTTC.

This clonotype has a handful of counts. V usage is TRBV18 and J usage is TRBJ1-4; TRBD1 might be the D (5 bases). The CDR3 consists of 14 residues. Trimming stripped 3 bases from V and 0 bases from J, with 5 bases between. Germline lookup yields CDR1 KGHSH and CDR2 LQKENI. CDR3 residues: CASSPTATNEKLFF. CDR3 DNA sequence: TGTGCCAGCTCACCGACAGCAACTAATGAAAAACTGTTTTTT.

The chain recombines TRBV30 with TRBJ1-1; TRBD1 agrees at 10 bases. Germline V gene data show CDR1 as GTSNPN and CDR2 as SVGIG (reference sequence). The junction had 9 bases not matched to a gene; V was cut back by 8 bases and J by 3 bases. This CDR3 is built from 14 residues. The CDR3 spells CAATGGVIDTEAFF. DNA of the CDR3: TGTGCCGCGACAGGGGGCGTAATCGACACTGAAGCTTTCTTT.

This clonotype was recorded at least ten times. CDR3 sequence (DNA): TGTGCCAGCAGCCAGAGACAGGGACTTACAGATACGCAGTATTTT. Encoded protein: CASSQRQGLTDTQYF. The chain combines TRBV7-3 with TRBJ2-3; D perhaps matches TRBD1 (7 bases). The length of the CDR3 is 15 residues. CDR1 and CDR2 from the germline V gene are SGHTA and FQGTGA. V gave up 5 bases and J gave up 3 bases, with 15 bases separating them.

The chain carries TRBV6-1 and TRBJ1-2; 9 bases map to TRBD1. Germline CDR1 and CDR2: MNHNS and SASEGT. The CDR3 loop spans 15 amino acids. V lost 6 bases, J lost 8 bases, and 13 bases stayed unmatched. CDR3 nucleotides: TGTGCCAGCAGCAGAACAGGGGGCGAGACGAAGGGCTACACCTTC. Its translation: CASSRTGGETKGYTF.

The chain carries TRBV7-9 and TRBJ1-1; D gene uncertain. With 7 bases removed from V and 8 bases from J, the gap between germline ends came to 17 bases. CDR3 size: 13 residues. CDR1 is SEHNR, CDR2 FQNEAQ, per germline (reference sequence). CDR3 amino acids: CASILGVGREAFF. The CDR3 nucleotides are TGTGCCAGCATCCTTGGGGTAGGTCGGGAAGCTTTCTTT.

This clonotype was recorded many times. The rearrangement links TRBV4-2 to TRBJ2-5; 7 bases fit TRBD1. J was trimmed by 3 bases and V by 4 bases; bases with no gene match: 5. CDR3 length: 14 residues. CDR1 and CDR2 (germline): LGHNA, YNFKEQ. The CDR3: CASSLTQGKETQYF. CDR3 DNA sequence: TGTGCCAGCAGCCTAACACAGGGGAAAGAGACCCAGTACTTC.

This clonotype was counted at least ten times. The chain recombines TRBV15 with TRBJ2-7, with D perhaps matching TRBD1 (6 bases). This CDR3 has 14 residues. Per germline, CDR1 LNHNV and CDR2 YYDKDF (reference sequence). Trimming took off 5 bases at V and 3 bases at J, with 14 bases between the two ends. The CDR3 DNA follows: TGTGCCACCAGCTGGAAACCAGGGGACTACGAGCAGTACTTC. This encodes CATSWKPGDYEQYF.

The V and J genes are TRBV11-3 and TRBJ2-1, with TRBD2 matching 13 bases. Germline V gene lookup returns CDR1 SGHNT and CDR2 YENEEA. The J segment lost 8 bases and the V segment lost 2 bases, leaving 9 bases of the junction unmatched. This CDR3 has 17 residues. CDR3 sequence (DNA): TGTGCCAGCAGCTTATCTCTTACTAGCGGGGGGGCCTATGAGCAGTTCTTC. Translated, it gives CASSLSLTSGGAYEQFF.

This clonotype has a count of ten or more. This chain links TRBV6-5 with TRBJ1-2; D possibly corresponds to TRBD1 (6 bases). V was trimmed by 2 bases and J by 0 bases, leaving 13 bases between them. CDR3 length: 16 residues. Germline V gene data show CDR1 as MNHEY and CDR2 as SVGAGI. The CDR3, as DNA: TGTGCCAGCAGTTACCAGTGGGGGCTATCTAACTATGGCTACACCTTC. Amino acid sequence: CASSYQWGLSNYGYTF.

The table lists this clonotype with many counts. V usage is TRBV12-3 or TRBV12-4 and J usage is TRBJ1-5; D is unresolved. This CDR3 comprises 15 residues. V shed 5 bases and J shed 7 bases, with 18 bases lying between them. CDR3 region: CASSTSGRSGQPQHF. CDR3 nucleotide sequence: TGTGCCAGCAGTACATCGGGCAGATCGGGCCAGCCCCAGCATTTT.

The table lists this clonotype with many counts. The genes are TRBV20-1 and TRBJ2-5; 8 bases align to TRBD2. CDR3 length equals 14 residues. The junction had 8 bases not matched to a gene; V was cut back by 3 bases and J by 5 bases. Per the germline V gene, CDR1 is DFQATT and CDR2 is SNEGSKA (reference sequence). The CDR3 spells CSARPGGAYETQYF. The DNA for the CDR3 is TGCAGTGCTAGGCCCGGGGGGGCGTATGAGACCCAGTACTTC.

The chain couples TRBV7-2 to TRBJ2-3; 10 bases agree with TRBD1. V was clipped by 5 bases and J by 2 bases; unmatched bases: 13. CDR3 length equals 18 residues. CDR1 and CDR2 (germline): SGHTA, FQGNSA. This CDR3 is CASSQYLDRGSDTDTQYF. The CDR3 nucleotides are TGTGCCAGCAGCCAATACCTGGACAGGGGGTCGGACACAGATACGCAGTATTTT. Using reference TRBV7-2 and TRBJ2-3 for the parts outside the CDR3, the full variable domain is GAGVSQSPSNKVTEKGKDVELRCDPISGHTALYWYRQSLGQGLEFLIYFQGNSAPDKSGLPSDRFSAERTGGSVSTLTIQRTQQEDSAVYLCASSQYLDRGSDTDTQYFGPGTRLTVL.

The chain is built from TRBV7-9 and TRBJ2-3; a weak D match, TRBD2 (5 bases). Germline CDR1 reads SEHNR; CDR2 reads FQNEAQ (reference sequence). V was clipped by 5 bases and J by 2 bases, with 11 bases between them. The CDR3 is 14 residues long. The CDR3 nucleotides read TGTGCCAGCAGCCAGGACTTGCACACAGATACGCAGTATTTT. Translating gives CASSQDLHTDTQYF.

This chain joins TRBV20-1 and TRBJ2-7, with a weak D call TRBD1 (5 bases). The germline gives CDR1 DFQATT, CDR2 SNEGSKA (reference sequence). The CDR3 runs to 13 residues. Trimming left V 0 bases short and J 6 bases short, with 12 bases between. For the CDR3, the DNA is TGCAGTGCTAGAGATCTGGCCAGGGTCGAGCAGTACTTC. Protein: CSARDLARVEQYF.

In this sample, this clonotype turned up many times. V usage is TRBV15 and J usage is TRBJ1-1, with D unresolved. Germline assignment: CDR1 LNHNV and CDR2 YYDKDF (reference sequence). Trimming removed 0 bases from V and 0 bases from J, with 2 bases in between. This CDR3 is 13 amino acids long. The CDR3 DNA reads as TGTGCCACCAGCAGAGAAATGAACACTGAAGCTTTCTTT. The encoded protein is CATSREMNTEAFF. The complete variable domain, with remaining parts taken from reference TRBV15 and TRBJ1-1, reads DAMVIQNPRYQVTQFGKPVTLSCSQTLNHNVMYWYQQKSSQAPKLLFHYYDKDFNNEADTPDNFQSRRPNTSFCFLDIRSPGLGDTAMYLCATSREMNTEAFFGQGTRLTVV.

This clonotype was recorded at least ten times. This chain links TRBV27 with TRBJ1-6, with 7 bases matching TRBD1. With 6 bases clipped from V and 10 bases from J, the junction kept 9 bases outside the gene matches. The CDR3 length is 14 residues. The germline V gene encodes CDR1 MNHEY and CDR2 SMNVEV (reference sequence). The CDR3 spells CASRYPTGWSPLHF. CDR3 DNA sequence: TGTGCCAGCAGATATCCGACAGGGTGGTCACCCCTCCACTTT.

This clonotype was observed many times. The chain recombines TRBV6-5 with TRBJ1-3; D gene uncertain. Trimming left V 7 bases short and J 4 bases short, with 14 bases between. The CDR3 spans 14 residues. Germline V lookup: CDR1 MNHEY, CDR2 SVGAGI. The CDR3 bases are TGTGCCAGCACCACCGGGTCAGCCGGAAACACCATATATTTT. It translates to CASTTGSAGNTIYF.

This chain joins TRBV18 and TRBJ1-5; 8 bases match TRBD1. CDR1 and CDR2 from the germline V gene are KGHSH and LQKENI. The V gene end was trimmed by 3 bases and the J gene end by 1 base; junction bases not matched to a gene: 17. The CDR3 sequence is 20 residues long. The CDR3 reads CASSPSLSGQGGMSNQPQHF. CDR3 in DNA: TGTGCCAGCTCACCGTCCCTTTCAGGACAGGGTGGGATGAGCAATCAGCCCCAGCATTTT.

About this clonotype: A read error may explain this, as a much larger clone is one base away. The genes are TRBV29-1 and TRBJ2-2, with 10 nucleotides matching TRBD1. The CDR3 has 16 residues. Germline CDR1 is SQVTM and CDR2 is ANQGSEA. Written as DNA, the CDR3 is TGCAGCGTAACTAAGACAGGGGGCGCGTCCACCGGGGGGCTGTTTTTT. Translated, it gives CSVTKTGGASTGGLFF.

This clonotype appeared many times. The V and J genes are TRBV11-2 and TRBJ2-7; D is unclear. CDR1 is SGHAT, CDR2 FQNNGV, per germline. V lost 3 bases to trimming and J lost 4 bases, with 7 bases between them. The CDR3 length is 12 residues. This CDR3 reads CASSFRRYEQYF. The CDR3 nucleotides read TGTGCCAGCAGCTTTAGGCGTTACGAGCAGTACTTC. Supplemented by reference TRBV11-2 and TRBJ2-7, the full variable domain reads EAGVAQSPRYKIIEKRQSVAFWCNPISGHATLYWYQQILGQGPKLLIQFQNNGVVDDSQLPKDRFSAERLKGVDSTLKIQPAKLEDSAVYLCASSFRRYEQYFGPGTRLTVT.

In this sample, this clonotype turned up many times. This sequence joins TRBV11-2 and TRBJ2-4; D ambiguous. V was shortened by 0 bases and J by 0 bases, with 9 bases between the two germline ends. Germline V gives CDR1 SGHAT, CDR2 FQNNGV. CDR3 length: 16 residues. In DNA form, the CDR3 reads TGTGCCAGCAGCTTAGATCTTACCCTAGCCAAAAACATTCAGTACTTC. It encodes CASSLDLTLAKNIQYF.